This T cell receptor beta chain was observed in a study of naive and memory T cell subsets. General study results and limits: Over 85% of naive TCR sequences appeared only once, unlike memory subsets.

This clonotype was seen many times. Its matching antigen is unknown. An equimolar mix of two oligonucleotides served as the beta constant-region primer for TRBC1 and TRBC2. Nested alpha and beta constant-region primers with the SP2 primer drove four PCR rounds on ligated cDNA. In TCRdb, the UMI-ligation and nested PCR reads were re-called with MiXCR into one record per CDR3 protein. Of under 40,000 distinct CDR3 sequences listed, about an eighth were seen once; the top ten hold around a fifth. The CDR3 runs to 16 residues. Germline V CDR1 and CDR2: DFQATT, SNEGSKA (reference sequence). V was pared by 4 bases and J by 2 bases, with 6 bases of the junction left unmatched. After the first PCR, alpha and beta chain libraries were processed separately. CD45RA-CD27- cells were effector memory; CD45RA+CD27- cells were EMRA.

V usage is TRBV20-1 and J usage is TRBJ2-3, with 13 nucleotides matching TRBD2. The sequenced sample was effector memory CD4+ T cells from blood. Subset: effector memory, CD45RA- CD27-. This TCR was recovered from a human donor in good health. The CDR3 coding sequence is TGCAGTGCTACAAAACTAGCGGGAGGGGTCACAGATACGCAGTATTTT. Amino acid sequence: CSATKLAGGVTDTQYF.